A selection of T cell receptor beta chains follows, all from one sample in a study of T cell repertoires in cytomegalovirus infection. For these TCRs, the target antigens are not known. TCRdb called the reads again in MiXCR, with one record for every CDR3 protein. This table holds about 830,000 distinct CDR3 sequences, over 25% found once. Material: cultured CD8+ T cells from PBMCs, obtained from culture after CMV antigen stimulation. The receptors stem from a human donor in good health (CMV status not recorded). Some clones in this sample may be carry-over from other donors' samples. Each CDR3 is given with its conserved first and last residue.

j_call v_call cdr3_aa
TRBJ2-3 TRBV27 CASSLFDDHTGGTDTQYF
TRBJ2-1 TRBV20-1 CSAVTGDISYNEQFF
TRBJ2-5 TRBV24-1 CATSDPDREETQYF
TRBJ1-1 TRBV7-3 CASSVDRGPNTEAFF
TRBJ2-3 TRBV25-1 CASSDLLGGGGDTQYF
TRBJ2-5 TRBV7-9 CASSLRMDSSREAQYF
TRBJ1-1 TRBV25-1 CASSSNLKGAVNTEAFF
TRBJ2-7 TRBV6-1 CVSSEGGFQGYEQYF
TRBJ2-1 TRBV15 CATSRVRQGRYNEQFF
TRBJ1-2 TRBV20-1 CSAIGEANYGYTF
TRBJ2-7 TRBV19 CASSTEGHPYEQYF
TRBJ2-1 TRBV7-9 CASSPPGTSAYNEQFF
TRBJ2-1 TRBV7-6 CASSLARTIDEQFF
TRBJ1-2 TRBV27 CASSFGSPNYGYTF
TRBJ1-4 TRBV20-1 CSAREAGAPLGEKLFF
TRBJ2-1 TRBV9 CASAGDVSDRVNEQFF